This TCR beta chain emerged from a study of T-cell memory formation after mild COVID-19. This clonotype was seen only a few times. TCRalpha and TCRbeta libraries used 5'RACE with constant-segment primers and UMIs. TCRdb used MiXCR to reprocess the 5' RACE reads, holding one entry per CDR3 protein. The sample records fewer than 90,000 distinct CDR3 sequences, around 13% being singletons. In germline, CDR1 is MNHEY, CDR2 SVGEGT. The ends lost 8 bases at V and 6 bases at J; junction bases unmatched: 7. The CDR3 has 13 amino acids. V usage is TRBV6-2 or TRBV6-3 and J usage is TRBJ1-5, with 7 bases matching TRBD1. The receptor comes from a man aged 18 to 29 who had mild COVID-19 (a few samples of this study predate the infection). Cell type and time point are not known. The sample was PBMCs or a T cell subset sorted from them (not recorded which). CDR3 in amino acids: CASRQGRIQPQHF. The DNA of the CDR3 is TGTGCCAGCCGACAGGGCCGCATTCAGCCCCAGCATTTT.